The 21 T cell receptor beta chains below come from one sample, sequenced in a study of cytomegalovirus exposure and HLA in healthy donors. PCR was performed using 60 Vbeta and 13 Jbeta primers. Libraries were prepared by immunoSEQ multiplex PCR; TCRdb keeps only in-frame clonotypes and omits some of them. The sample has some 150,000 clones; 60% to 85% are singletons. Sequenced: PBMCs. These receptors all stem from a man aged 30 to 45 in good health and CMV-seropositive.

The CDR3: CASSAGGLRYEQYF. Here the CDR3 DNA reads TGTGCCTCGAGCGCGGGGGGGCTTCGTTACGAGCAGTACTTC. This sequence joins TRBV30 and TRBJ2-7, with 9 bases fitting TRBD2. Germline CDR1 and CDR2: GTSNPN and SVGIG (reference sequence). V shed 7 bases, J shed 4 bases, and the junction held 11 bases outside the gene matches. The CDR3 is made up of 14 amino acids.

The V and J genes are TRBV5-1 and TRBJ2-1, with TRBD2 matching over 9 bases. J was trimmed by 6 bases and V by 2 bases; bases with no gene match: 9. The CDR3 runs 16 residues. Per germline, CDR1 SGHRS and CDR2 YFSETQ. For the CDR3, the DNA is TGCGCCAGCAGCTTTGAGGGCGGGGGGGCCGGCAATGAGCAGTTCTTC. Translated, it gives CASSFEGGGAGNEQFF.

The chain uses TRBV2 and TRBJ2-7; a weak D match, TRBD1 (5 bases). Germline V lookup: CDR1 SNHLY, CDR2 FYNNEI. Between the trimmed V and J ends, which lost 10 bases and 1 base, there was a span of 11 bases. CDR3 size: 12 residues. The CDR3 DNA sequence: TGTGCCATATCGACAGATTCCTACGAGCAGTACTTC. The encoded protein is CAISTDSYEQYF.

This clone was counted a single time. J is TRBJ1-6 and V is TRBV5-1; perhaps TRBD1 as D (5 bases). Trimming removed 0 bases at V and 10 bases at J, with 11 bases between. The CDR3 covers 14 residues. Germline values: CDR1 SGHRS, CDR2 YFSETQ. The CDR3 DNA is TGCGCCAGCAGCTTGGCGGCAGGGCCCTCACCCCTCCACTTT. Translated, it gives CASSLAAGPSPLHF.

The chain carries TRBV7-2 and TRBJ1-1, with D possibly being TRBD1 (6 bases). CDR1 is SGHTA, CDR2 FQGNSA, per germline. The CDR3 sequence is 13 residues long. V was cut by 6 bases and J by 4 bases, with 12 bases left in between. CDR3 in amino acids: CASRYTGTTEAFF. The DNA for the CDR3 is TGTGCCAGCAGGTATACAGGGACCACTGAAGCTTTCTTT.

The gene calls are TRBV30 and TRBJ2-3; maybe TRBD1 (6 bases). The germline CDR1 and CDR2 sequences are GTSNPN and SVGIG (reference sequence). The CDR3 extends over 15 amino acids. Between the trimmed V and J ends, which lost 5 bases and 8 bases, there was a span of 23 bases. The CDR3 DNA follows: TGTGCCTGGGGGGACCGGGACACCGTCAGGGGTACGCAGTATTTT. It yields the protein CAWGDRDTVRGTQYF.

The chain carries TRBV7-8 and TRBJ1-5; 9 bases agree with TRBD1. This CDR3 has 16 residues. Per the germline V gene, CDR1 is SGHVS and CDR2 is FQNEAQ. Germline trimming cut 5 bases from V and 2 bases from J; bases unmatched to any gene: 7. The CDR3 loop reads CASSPDRGGGNQPQHF. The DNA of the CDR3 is TGTGCCAGCAGCCCGGACAGGGGAGGGGGCAATCAGCCCCAGCATTTT. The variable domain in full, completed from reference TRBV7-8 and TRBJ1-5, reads GAGVSQSPRYKVAKRGQDVALRCDPISGHVSLFWYQQALGQGPEFLTYFQNEAQLDKSGLPSDRFFAERPEGSVSTLKIQRTQQEDSAVYLCASSPDRGGGNQPQHFGDGTRLSIL.

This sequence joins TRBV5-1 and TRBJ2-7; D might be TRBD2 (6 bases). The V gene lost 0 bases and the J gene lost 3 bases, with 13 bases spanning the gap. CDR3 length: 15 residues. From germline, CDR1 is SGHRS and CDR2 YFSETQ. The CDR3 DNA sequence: TGCGCCAGCAGCTTGGGGTGGGGGGTAAACTACGAGCAGTACTTC. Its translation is CASSLGWGVNYEQYF.

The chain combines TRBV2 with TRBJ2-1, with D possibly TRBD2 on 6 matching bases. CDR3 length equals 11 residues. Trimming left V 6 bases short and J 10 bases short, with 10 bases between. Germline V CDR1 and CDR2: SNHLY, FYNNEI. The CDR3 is CASRIAGEQFF. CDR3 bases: TGTGCCAGCAGAATTGCGGGAGAGCAGTTCTTC.

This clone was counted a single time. CDR3 in amino acids: CASSPGGSNQPQHF. The CDR3 DNA reads as TGTGCCAGCAGCCCAGGGGGCAGCAATCAGCCCCAGCATTTT. The V and J genes are TRBV7-2 and TRBJ1-5, with 8 bases that match TRBD1. The CDR3 runs 14 residues. The trim removed 5 bases at V and 1 base at J, leaving 1 base unmatched. Germline V gene lookup returns CDR1 SGHTA and CDR2 FQGNSA.

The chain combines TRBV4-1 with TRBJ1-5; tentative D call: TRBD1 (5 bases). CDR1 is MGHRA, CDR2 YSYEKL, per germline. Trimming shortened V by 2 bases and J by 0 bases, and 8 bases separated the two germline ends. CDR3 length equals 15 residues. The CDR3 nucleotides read TGCGCCAGCAGCCAAAGCAGGGATAGCAATCAGCCCCAGCATTTT. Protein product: CASSQSRDSNQPQHF.

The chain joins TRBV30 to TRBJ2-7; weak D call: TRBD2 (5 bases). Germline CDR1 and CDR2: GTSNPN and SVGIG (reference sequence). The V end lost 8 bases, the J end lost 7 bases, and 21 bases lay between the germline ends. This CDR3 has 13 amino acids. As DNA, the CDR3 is TGTGCCGGTAATGGAAGGGAGCCTATAGAGCAGTACTTC. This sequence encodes CAGNGREPIEQYF.

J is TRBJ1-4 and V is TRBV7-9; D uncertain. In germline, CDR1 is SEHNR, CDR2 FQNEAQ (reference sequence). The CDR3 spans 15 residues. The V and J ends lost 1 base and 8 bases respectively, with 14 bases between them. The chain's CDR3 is CASSLDPAAVEKLFF. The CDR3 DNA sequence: TGTGCCAGCAGCTTAGATCCCGCCGCGGTCGAAAAACTGTTTTTT.

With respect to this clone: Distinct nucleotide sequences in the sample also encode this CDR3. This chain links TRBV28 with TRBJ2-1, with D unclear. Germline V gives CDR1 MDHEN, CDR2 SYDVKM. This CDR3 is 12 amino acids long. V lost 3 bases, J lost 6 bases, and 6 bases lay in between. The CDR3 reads CASSLAGNEQFF. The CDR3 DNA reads TGTGCCAGCAGTTTGGCTGGCAATGAGCAGTTCTTC.

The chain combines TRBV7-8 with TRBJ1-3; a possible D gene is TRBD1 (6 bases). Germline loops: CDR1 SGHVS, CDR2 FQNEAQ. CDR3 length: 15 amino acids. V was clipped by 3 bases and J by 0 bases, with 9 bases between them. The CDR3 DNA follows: TGTGCCAGCAGCTTCGCAGGGGCCTCTGGAAACACCATATATTTT. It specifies CASSFAGASGNTIYF.

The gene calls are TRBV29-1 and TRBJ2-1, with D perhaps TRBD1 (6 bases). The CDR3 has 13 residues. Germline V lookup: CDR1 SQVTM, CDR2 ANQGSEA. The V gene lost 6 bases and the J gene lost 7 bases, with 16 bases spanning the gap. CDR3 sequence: CSVRNPTGNEQFF. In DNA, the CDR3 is TGCAGCGTGCGGAACCCAACAGGGAATGAGCAGTTCTTC.

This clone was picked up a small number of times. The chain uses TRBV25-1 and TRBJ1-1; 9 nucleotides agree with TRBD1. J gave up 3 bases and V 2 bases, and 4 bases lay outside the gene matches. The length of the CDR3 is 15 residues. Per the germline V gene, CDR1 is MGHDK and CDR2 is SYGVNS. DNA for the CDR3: TGTGCCAGCAGTGAAACTCACAGGGGGCACACTGAAGCTTTCTTT. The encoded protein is CASSETHRGHTEAFF.

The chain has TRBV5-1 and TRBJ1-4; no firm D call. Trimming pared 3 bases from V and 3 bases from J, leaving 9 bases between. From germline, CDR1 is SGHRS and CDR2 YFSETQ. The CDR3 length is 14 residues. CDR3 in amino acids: CASSWRVANEKLFF. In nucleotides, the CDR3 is TGCGCCAGCAGCTGGAGGGTGGCTAATGAAAAACTGTTTTTT.

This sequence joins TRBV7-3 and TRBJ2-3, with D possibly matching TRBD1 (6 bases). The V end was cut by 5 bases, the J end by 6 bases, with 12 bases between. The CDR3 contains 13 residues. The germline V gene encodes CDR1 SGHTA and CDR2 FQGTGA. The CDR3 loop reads CASSPGQIDTQYF. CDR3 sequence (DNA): TGTGCCAGCAGCCCTGGACAGATTGATACGCAGTATTTT.

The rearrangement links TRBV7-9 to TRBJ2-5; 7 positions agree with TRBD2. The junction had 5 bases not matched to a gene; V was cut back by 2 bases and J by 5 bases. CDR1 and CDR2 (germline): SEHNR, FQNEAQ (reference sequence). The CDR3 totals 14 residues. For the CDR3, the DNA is TGTGCCAGCAGCTTAAGGGGTAGCGGGGAGACCCAGTACTTC. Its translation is CASSLRGSGETQYF.

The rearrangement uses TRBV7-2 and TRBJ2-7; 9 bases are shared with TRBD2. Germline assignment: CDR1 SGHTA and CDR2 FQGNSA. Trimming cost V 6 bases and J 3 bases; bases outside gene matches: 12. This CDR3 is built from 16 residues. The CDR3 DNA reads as TGTGCCAGCAGTATAGGAGCGGGGGGCCAGTTCTACGAGCAGTACTTC. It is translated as CASSIGAGGQFYEQYF.